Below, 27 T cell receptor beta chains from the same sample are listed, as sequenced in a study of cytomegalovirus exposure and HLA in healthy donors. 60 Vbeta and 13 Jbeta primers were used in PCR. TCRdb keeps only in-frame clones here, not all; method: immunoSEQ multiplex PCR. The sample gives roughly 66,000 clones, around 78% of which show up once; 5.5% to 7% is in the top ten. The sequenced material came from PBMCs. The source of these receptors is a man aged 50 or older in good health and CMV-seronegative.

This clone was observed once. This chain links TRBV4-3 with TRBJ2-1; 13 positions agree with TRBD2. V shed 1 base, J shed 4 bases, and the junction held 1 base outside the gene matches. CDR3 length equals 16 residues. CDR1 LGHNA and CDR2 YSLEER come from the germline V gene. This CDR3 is CASSQGLAGGYNEQFF. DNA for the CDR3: TGCGCCAGCAGCCAAGGACTAGCGGGAGGTTACAATGAGCAGTTCTTC.

The CDR3 reads CASSESGTSGHTQYF. The CDR3 DNA reads TGTGCCAGCAGTGAATCCGGGACTAGCGGCCATACGCAGTATTTT. The chain couples TRBV25-1 to TRBJ2-3; 11 positions match TRBD2. The CDR3 length is 15 residues. V shed 1 base, J shed 7 bases, and the junction held 4 bases outside the gene matches. CDR1 is MGHDK, CDR2 SYGVNS, per germline.

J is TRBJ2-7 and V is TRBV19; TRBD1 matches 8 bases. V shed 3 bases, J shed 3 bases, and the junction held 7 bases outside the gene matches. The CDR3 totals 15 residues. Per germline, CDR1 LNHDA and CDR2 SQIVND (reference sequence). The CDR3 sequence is CASSIRYRGVYEQYF. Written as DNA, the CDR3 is TGTGCCAGTAGTATCAGGTACAGGGGGGTCTACGAGCAGTACTTC.

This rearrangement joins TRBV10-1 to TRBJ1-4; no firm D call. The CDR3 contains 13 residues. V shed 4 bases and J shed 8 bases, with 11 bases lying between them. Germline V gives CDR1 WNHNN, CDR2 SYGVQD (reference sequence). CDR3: CASSVAIGEKLFF. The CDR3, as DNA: TGCGCCAGCAGTGTCGCAATCGGGGAAAAACTGTTTTTT.

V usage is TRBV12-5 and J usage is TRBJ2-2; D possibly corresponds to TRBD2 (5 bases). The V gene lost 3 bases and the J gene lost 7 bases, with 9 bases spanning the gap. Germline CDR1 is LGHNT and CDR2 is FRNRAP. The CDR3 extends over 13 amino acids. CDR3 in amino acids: CASGFEGLGELFF. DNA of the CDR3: TGTGCTAGTGGTTTCGAGGGCCTCGGGGAGCTGTTTTTT.

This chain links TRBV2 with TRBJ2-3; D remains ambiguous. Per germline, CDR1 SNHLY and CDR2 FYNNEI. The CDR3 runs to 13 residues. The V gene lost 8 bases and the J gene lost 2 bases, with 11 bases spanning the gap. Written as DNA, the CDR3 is TGTGCCAGCTCCGGAAGACACACAGATACGCAGTATTTT. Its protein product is CASSGRHTDTQYF.

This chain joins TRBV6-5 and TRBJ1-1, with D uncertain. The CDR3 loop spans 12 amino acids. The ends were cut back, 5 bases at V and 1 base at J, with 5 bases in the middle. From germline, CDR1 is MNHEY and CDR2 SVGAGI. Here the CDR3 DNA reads TGTGCCAGCAGTGAACAGAACACTGAAGCTTTCTTT. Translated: CASSEQNTEAFF.

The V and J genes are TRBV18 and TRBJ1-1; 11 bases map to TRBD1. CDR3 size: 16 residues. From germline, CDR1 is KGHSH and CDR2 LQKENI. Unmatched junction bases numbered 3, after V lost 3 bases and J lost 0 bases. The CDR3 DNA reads TGTGCCAGCTCACCCGGACAGGGGGCTTTGAACACTGAAGCTTTCTTT. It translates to CASSPGQGALNTEAFF.

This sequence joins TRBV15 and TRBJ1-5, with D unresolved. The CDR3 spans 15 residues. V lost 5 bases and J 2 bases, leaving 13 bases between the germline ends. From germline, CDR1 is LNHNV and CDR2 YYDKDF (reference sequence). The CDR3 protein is CATSAGGVGNQPQHF. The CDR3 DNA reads TGTGCCACCAGCGCCGGCGGGGTAGGCAATCAGCCCCAGCATTTT.

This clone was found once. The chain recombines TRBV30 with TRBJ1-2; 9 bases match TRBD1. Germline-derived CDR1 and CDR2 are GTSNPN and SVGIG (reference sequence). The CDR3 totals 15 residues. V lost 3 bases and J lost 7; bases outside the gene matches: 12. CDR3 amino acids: CAWRVGQGNTGGYTF. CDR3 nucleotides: TGTGCCTGGAGAGTGGGACAGGGAAATACGGGTGGCTACACCTTC. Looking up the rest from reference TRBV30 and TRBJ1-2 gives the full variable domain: SQTIHQWPATLVQPVGSPLSLECTVEGTSNPNLYWYRQAAGRGLQLLFYSVGIGQISSEVPQNLSASRPQDRQFILSSKKLLLSDSGFYLCAWRVGQGNTGGYTFGSGTRLTVV.

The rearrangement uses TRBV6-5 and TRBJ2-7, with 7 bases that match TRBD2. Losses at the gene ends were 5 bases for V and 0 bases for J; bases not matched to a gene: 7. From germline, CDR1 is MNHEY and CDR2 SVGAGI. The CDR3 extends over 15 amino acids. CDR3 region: CASSTPSGSSYEQYF. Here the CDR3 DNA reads TGTGCCAGCAGTACCCCTAGCGGTAGCTCCTACGAGCAGTACTTC.

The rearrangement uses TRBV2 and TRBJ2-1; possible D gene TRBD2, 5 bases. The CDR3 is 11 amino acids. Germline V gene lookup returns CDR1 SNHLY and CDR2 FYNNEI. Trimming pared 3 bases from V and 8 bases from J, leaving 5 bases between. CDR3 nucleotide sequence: TGTGCCAGCAGTGAGAGGGATGAGCAGTTCTTC. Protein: CASSERDEQFF.

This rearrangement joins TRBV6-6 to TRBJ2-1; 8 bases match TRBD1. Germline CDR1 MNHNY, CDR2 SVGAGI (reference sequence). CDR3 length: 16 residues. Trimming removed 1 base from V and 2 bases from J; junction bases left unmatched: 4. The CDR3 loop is CASSYWSQGAYNEQFF. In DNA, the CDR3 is TGTGCCAGCAGTTACTGGTCACAGGGGGCCTACAATGAGCAGTTCTTC.

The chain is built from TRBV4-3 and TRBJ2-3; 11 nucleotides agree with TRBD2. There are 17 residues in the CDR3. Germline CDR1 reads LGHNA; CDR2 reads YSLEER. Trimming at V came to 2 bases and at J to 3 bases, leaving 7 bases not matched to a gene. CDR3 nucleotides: TGCGCCAGCAGCCAAACTTTAGCGGGAGGGCCTACAGATACGCAGTATTTT. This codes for CASSQTLAGGPTDTQYF.

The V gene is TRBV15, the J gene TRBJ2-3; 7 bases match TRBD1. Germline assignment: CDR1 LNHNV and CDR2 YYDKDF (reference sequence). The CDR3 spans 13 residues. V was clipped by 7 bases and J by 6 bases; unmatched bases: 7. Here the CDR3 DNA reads TGTGCCACCACAGGGGGAATTCTGGATACGCAGTATTTT. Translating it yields CATTGGILDTQYF.

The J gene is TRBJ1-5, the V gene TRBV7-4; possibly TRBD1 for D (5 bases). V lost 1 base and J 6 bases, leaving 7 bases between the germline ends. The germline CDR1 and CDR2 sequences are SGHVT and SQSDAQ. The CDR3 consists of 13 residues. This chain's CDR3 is CASSLEGAQPQHF. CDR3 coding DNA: TGTGCCAGCAGCTTAGAAGGGGCTCAGCCCCAGCATTTT.

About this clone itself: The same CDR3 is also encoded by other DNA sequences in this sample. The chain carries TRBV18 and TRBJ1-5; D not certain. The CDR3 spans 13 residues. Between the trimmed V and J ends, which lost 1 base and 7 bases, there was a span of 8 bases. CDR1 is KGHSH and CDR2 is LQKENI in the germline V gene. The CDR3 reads CASSPQTGQPQHF. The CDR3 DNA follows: TGTGCCAGCTCACCACAAACGGGGCAGCCCCAGCATTTT.

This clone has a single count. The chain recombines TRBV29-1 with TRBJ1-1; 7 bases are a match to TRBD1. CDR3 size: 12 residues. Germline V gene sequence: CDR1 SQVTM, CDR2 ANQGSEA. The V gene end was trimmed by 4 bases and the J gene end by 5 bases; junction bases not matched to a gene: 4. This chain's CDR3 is CSVAGGTTEAFF. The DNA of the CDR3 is TGCAGCGTTGCAGGGGGTACGACTGAAGCTTTCTTT.

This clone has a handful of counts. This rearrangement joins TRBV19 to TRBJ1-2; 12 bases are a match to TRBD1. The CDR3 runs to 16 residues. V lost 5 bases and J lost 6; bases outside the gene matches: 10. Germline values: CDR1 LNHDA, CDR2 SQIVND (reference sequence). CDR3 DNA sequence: TGTGCCAGTAGTGACCCGGGACAGGGGGCGCGGGATGGCTACACCTTC. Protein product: CASSDPGQGARDGYTF. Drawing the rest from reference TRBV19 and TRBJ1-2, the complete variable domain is DGGITQSPKYLFRKEGQNVTLSCEQNLNHDAMYWYRQDPGQGLRLIYYSQIVNDFQKGDIAEGYSVSREKKESFPLTVTSAQKNPTAFYLCASSDPGQGARDGYTFGSGTRLTVV.

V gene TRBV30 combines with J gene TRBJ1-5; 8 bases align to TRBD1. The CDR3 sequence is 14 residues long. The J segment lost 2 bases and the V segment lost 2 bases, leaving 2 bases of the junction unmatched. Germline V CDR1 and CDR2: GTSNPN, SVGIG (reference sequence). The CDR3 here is CAWSPDRGNQPQHF. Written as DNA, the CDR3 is TGTGCCTGGAGTCCGGACAGGGGCAATCAGCCCCAGCATTTT.

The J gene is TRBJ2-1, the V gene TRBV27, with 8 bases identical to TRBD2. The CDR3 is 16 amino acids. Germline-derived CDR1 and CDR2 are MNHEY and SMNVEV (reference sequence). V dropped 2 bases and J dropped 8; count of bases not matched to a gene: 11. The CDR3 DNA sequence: TGTGCCAGCAGTTTAGGTCCCGGGACTAGAAGGGATGAGCAGTTCTTC. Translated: CASSLGPGTRRDEQFF.

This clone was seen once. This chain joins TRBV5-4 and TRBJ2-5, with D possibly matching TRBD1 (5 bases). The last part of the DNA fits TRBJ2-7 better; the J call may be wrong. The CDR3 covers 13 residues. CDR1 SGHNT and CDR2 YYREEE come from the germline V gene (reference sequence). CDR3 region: CASSRNQGYEQYF. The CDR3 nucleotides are TGTGCCAGCAGCCGAAACCAGGGATACGAGCAGTACTTC.

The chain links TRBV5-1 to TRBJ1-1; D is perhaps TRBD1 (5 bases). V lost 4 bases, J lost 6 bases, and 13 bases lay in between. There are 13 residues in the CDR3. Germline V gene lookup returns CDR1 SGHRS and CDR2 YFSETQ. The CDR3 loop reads CASSRTGVPEAFF. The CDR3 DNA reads TGCGCCAGCAGCAGAACGGGGGTCCCTGAAGCTTTCTTT.

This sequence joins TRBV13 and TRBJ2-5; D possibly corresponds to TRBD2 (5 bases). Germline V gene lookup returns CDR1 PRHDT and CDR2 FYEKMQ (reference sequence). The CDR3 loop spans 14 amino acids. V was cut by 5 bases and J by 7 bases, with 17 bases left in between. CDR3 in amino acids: CASSRRTGVGTQYF. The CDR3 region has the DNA TGTGCCAGCAGCCGGAGGACTGGGGTAGGGACCCAGTACTTC.

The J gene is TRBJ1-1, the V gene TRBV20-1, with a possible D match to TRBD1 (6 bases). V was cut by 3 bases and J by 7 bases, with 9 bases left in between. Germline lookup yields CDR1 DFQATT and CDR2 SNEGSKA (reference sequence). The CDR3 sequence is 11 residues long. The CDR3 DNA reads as TGCAGTGCTAGGAGGGGGATTGAAGCTTTCTTT. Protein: CSARRGIEAFF.

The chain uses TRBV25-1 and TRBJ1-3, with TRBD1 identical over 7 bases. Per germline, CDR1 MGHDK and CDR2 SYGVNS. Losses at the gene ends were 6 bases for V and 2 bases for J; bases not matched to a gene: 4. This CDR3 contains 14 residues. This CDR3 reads CASRKTGTGNTIYF. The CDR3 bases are TGTGCCAGCAGGAAGACAGGGACTGGAAACACCATATATTTT. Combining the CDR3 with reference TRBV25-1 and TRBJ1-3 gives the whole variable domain EADIYQTPRYLVIGTGKKITLECSQTMGHDKMYWYQQDPGMELHLIHYSYGVNSTEKGDLSSESTVSRIRTEHFPLTLESARPSHTSQYLCASRKTGTGNTIYFGEGSWLTVV.

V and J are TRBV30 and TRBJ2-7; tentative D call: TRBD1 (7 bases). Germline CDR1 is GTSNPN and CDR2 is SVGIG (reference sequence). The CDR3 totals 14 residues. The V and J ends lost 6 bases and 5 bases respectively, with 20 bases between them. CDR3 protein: CACKRGTVVDEQYF. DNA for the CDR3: TGTGCCTGCAAACGGGGGACAGTAGTTGACGAGCAGTACTTC.